Reported below is one TCR beta chain. The data derive from a study of blood T cell repertoires in COVID-19. The wider study: T cells, B-cell-depleted T cells, or PBMCs supplied cDNA or gDNA.

Germline lookup yields CDR1 SGHVS and CDR2 FQNEAQ. Trimming took 5 bases from V and 5 from J, leaving 16 bases between them. The CDR3 covers 15 residues. Sequenced by immunoSEQ multiplex PCR; TCRdb stores in-frame clones only, minus some. The table has 50,000 to 65,000 clones, about 87% seen once. This chain joins TRBV7-8 and TRBJ1-5, with a possible D match to TRBD1 (5 bases). Sequenced sample: peripheral blood. The clonotype originates from a man aged 70 or older with acute or convalescent COVID-19. For the CDR3, the DNA is TGTGCCAGCAGCATATTACTCGGGGGGGATCAGCCCCAGCATTTT. Translated: CASSILLGGDQPQHF.